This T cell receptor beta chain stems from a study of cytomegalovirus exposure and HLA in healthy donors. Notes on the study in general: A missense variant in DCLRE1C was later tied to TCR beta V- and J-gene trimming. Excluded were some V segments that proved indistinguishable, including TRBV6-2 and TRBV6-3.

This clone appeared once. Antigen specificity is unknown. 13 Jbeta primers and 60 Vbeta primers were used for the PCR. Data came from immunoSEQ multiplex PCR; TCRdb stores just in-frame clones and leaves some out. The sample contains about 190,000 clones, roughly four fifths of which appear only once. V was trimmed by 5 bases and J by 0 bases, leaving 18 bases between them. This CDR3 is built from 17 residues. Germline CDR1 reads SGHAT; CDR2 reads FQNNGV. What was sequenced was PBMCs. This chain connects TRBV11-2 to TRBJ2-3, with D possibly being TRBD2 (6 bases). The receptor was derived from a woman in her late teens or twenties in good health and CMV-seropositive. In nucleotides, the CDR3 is TGTGCCAGCAGCCCCCGCTGGGGGGAACCTAGCACAGATACGCAGTATTTT. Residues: CASSPRWGEPSTDTQYF.